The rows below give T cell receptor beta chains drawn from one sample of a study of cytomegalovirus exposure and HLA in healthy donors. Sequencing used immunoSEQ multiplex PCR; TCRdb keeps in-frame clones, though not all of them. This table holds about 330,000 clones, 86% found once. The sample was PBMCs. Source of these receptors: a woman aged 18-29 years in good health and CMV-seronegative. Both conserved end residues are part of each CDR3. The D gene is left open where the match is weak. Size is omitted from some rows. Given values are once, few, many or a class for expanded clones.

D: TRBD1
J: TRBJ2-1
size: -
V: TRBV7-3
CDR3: CASSDRRGQYNEQFF
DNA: TGTGCCAGCAGCGATCGCAGGGGGCAATACAATGAGCAGTTCTTC

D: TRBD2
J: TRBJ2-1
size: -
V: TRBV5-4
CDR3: CASSLAGERETPGREQFF
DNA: TGTGCCAGCAGCTTGGCGGGGGAGCGGGAGACCCCGGGTAGGGAGCAGTTCTTC

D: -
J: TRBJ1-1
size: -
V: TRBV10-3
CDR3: CAISDPVNTEAFF
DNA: TGTGCCATCAGTGATCCAGTGAACACTGAAGCTTTCTTT

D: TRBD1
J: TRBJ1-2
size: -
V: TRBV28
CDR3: CASSLSGQGRPFGYGYTF
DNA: TGTGCCAGCAGTTTATCAGGACAGGGACGCCCTTTTGGGTATGGCTACACCTTC

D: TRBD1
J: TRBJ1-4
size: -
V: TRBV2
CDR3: CASSDSGQGGKLFF
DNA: TGTGCCAGCAGTGATTCGGGACAGGGGGGAAAACTGTTTTTT

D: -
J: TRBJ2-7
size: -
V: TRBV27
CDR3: CASSARDSYEQYF
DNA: TGTGCCAGCAGTGCCCGGGACTCCTACGAGCAGTACTTC

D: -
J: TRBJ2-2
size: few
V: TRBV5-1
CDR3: CASSSQTSGELFF
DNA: TGCGCCAGCAGCTCCCAGACTAGCGGGGAGCTGTTTTTT

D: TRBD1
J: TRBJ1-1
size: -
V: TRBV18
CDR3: CASSPGDRRNTEAFF
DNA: TGTGCCAGCTCCCCCGGGGACAGGAGGAACACTGAAGCTTTCTTT

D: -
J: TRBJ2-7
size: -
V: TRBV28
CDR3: CASSWGASGIYEQYF
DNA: TGTGCCAGCAGTTGGGGGGCTAGCGGAATCTACGAGCAGTACTTC

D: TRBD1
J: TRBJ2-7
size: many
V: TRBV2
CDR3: CASRGQTYEQYF
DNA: TGTGCCAGCCGGGGACAGACCTACGAGCAGTACTTC

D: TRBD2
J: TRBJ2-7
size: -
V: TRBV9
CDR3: CASSYRTSAPYEQYF
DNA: TGTGCCAGCAGCTACCGGACTAGCGCCCCCTACGAGCAGTACTTC

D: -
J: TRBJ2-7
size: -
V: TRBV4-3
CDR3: CASRQDRTSYEQYF
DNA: TGCGCCAGCAGACAGGACAGAACCTCCTACGAGCAGTACTTC

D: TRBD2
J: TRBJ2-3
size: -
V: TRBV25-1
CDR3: CASSERAGGLTDTQYF
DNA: TGTGCCAGCAGTGAGAGGGCGGGAGGGCTCACAGATACGCAGTATTTT

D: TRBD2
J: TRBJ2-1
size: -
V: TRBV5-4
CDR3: CASSLVSSGNNEQFF
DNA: TGTGCCAGCAGCTTGGTGTCTAGCGGGAACAATGAGCAGTTCTTC

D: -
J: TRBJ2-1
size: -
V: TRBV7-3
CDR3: CASSLGAATYNEQFF
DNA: TGTGCCAGCAGCTTAGGTGCGGCCACCTACAATGAGCAGTTCTTC

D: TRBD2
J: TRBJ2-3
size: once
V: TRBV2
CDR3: CASPSRERSTDTQYF
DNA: TGTGCCAGCCCTTCGCGGGAGAGAAGCACAGATACGCAGTATTTT

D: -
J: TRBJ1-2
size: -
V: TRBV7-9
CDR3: CASSLSVSENYGYTF
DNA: TGTGCCAGCAGCTTATCAGTCAGCGAGAACTATGGCTACACCTTC

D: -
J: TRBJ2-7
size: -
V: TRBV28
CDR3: CATRQVAYEQYF
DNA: TGTGCCACCCGACAAGTAGCCTACGAGCAGTACTTC

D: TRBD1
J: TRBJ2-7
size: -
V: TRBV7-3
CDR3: CASSLGQGTPYEQYF
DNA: TGTGCCAGCAGCCTAGGACAGGGGACCCCCTACGAGCAGTACTTC

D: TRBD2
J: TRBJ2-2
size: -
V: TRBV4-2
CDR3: CASSQVAGEGTGELFF
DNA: TGTGCCAGCAGCCAAGTAGCGGGAGAGGGCACCGGGGAGCTGTTTTTT

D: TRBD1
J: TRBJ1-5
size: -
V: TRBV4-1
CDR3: CASSLGQGVGSNQPQHF
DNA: TGCGCCAGCAGCCTTGGACAGGGGGTGGGGAGCAATCAGCCCCAGCATTTT

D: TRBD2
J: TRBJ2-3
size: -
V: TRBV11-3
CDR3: CASSLGLAGGPNPDTQYF
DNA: TGTGCCAGCAGCTTAGGGCTAGCGGGAGGGCCAAATCCAGATACGCAGTATTTT

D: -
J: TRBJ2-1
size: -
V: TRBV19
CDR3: CASSAIQGLLTAEQFF
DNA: TGTGCCAGTAGTGCCATACAGGGCTTATTAACCGCTGAGCAGTTCTTC

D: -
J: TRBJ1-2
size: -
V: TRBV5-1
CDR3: CASSGQGGGYTF
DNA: TGCGCCAGCAGCGGGCAGGGCGGTGGCTACACCTTC

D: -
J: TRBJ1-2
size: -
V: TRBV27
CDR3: CASSLRGIGGYGYTF
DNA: TGTGCCAGCAGTTTGAGGGGGATTGGTGGATATGGCTACACCTTC

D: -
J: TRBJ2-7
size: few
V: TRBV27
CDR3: CARGGGEQYF
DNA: TGTGCCAGGGGCGGAGGCGAGCAGTACTTC

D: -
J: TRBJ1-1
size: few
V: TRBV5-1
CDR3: CASSLVSPGDTEAFF
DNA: TGCGCCAGCAGCTTGGTGTCCCCCGGGGACACTGAAGCTTTCTTT

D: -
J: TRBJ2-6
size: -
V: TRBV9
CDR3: CASSVLSRGANVLTF
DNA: TGTGCCAGCAGCGTCCTCTCGCGTGGGGCCAACGTCCTGACTTTC

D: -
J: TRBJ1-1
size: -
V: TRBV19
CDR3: CASSIDRESVIAEAFF
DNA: TGTGCCAGTAGTATAGATCGGGAGAGCGTGATTGCTGAAGCTTTCTTT

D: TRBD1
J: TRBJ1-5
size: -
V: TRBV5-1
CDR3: CASSLDRGSNQPQHF
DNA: TGCGCCAGCAGCTTGGACAGGGGCAGCAATCAGCCCCAGCATTTT

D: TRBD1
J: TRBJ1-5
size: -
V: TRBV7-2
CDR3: CASSGQGNQPQHF
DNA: TGTGCCAGCTCCGGACAGGGCAATCAGCCCCAGCATTTT

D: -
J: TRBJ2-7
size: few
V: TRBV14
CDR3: CASSPQVGYEQYF
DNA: TGTGCCAGCAGCCCCCAGGTGGGCTACGAGCAGTACTTC

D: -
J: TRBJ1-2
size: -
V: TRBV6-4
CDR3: CASSDPHHRTTNYGYTF
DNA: TGTGCCAGCAGTGACCCACACCACAGGACCACTAACTATGGCTACACCTTC

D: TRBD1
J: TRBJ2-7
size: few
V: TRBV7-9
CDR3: CASSHGTGTGTYEQYF
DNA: TGTGCCAGCAGCCATGGAACCGGGACAGGGACGTACGAGCAGTACTTC

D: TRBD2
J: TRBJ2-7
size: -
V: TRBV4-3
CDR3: CASSPGLAGAYEQYF
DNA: TGCGCCAGCAGCCCCGGACTAGCGGGAGCCTACGAGCAGTACTTC

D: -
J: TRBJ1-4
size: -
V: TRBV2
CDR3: CASSEQGTNEKLFF
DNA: TGTGCCAGCAGTGAACAGGGTACTAATGAAAAACTGTTTTTT

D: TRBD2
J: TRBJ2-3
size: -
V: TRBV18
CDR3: CASSPFGASGSTDTQYF
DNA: TGTGCCAGCTCACCATTTGGGGCTAGCGGGAGCACAGATACGCAGTATTTT

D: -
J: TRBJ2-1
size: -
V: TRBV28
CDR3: CASSLTQGGGDEQFF
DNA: TGTGCCAGCAGTTTAACCCAGGGAGGAGGGGATGAGCAGTTCTTC

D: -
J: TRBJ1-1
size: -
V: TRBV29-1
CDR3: CSVGRGGTEAFF
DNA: TGCAGCGTTGGTAGGGGGGGCACTGAAGCTTTCTTT

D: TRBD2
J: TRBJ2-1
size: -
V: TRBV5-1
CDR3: CASSRDYPGTSGTYNEQFF
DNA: TGCGCCAGCAGCCGCGACTACCCCGGGACTAGCGGCACCTACAATGAGCAGTTCTTC

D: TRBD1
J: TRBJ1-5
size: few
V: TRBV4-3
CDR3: CASSQEQGAGQPQHF
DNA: TGCGCCAGCAGCCAAGAACAGGGGGCCGGTCAGCCCCAGCATTTT

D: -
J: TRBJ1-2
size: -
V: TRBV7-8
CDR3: CASSLEGGGNYGYTF
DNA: TGTGCCAGCAGCTTAGAGGGAGGGGGTAACTATGGCTACACCTTC